The rows below give T cell receptor beta chains drawn from one sample of a study of CD8+CD57+ T cells in acquired aplastic anemia. Using its own MiXCR run on the reads, TCRdb lists one record per CDR3 protein. The sample shows over 150,000 distinct CDR3 sequences, roughly 40% of them seen only once. Sequenced input: sorted CD4+, CD8+, or CD8+CD57+ T cells (not recorded which) from PBMCs. Receptors were obtained from a human donor in good health. The CDR3 runs from the conserved cysteine through the conserved F or W.

TRBV19	TRBJ2-2	CASSDHGLFANTGELFF
TRBV2	TRBJ1-6	CASQRLVGSSPLHF
TRBV19	TRBJ1-5	CASSPANQPQHF
TRBV19	TRBJ2-7	CASSIDSASYEQYF
TRBV5-4	TRBJ1-4	CASSQQGEGEKLFF
TRBV12-5	TRBJ2-7	CASGARGGGLYEQYF
TRBV7-6	TRBJ2-1	CASTLSGLALYNEQFF
TRBV19	TRBJ1-4	CASSIGQGAEKLFF
TRBV7-9	TRBJ2-7	CASSHEGPPYEQYF
TRBV20-1	TRBJ2-3	CSARRGYGTTDTQYF
TRBV6-1	TRBJ1-2	CASSDPTFYGYTF
TRBV11-1	TRBJ2-3	CASSLARFSGGGDTQYF
TRBV6-4	TRBJ2-3	CASSDRVSDTQYF
TRBV10-2	TRBJ1-5	CASSENSDQPQHF
TRBV25-1	TRBJ2-1	CATQIAGRDVRFF
TRBV5-1	TRBJ2-2	CASMSSPALTNTGELFF
TRBV2	TRBJ2-5	CASSPRRVVGETQYF
TRBV24-1	TRBJ2-3	CATSDFAGGKTDTQYF
TRBV2	TRBJ2-7	CASSDQRGAYEQYF
TRBV12-3/TRBV12-4	TRBJ1-5	CASTQGGINQPQHF
TRBV20-1	TRBJ2-1	CSASWRGSYNEQFF
TRBV10-3	TRBJ1-1	CAVFSRVNTEAFF
TRBV30	TRBJ1-2	CAWSVGGGPGLYGYTF
TRBV7-2	TRBJ1-4	CASSPGGRGSEKLFF
TRBV10-3	TRBJ1-1	CAIKALNTEAFF
TRBV7-3	TRBJ2-3	CASSLPSGGYTDTQYF
TRBV10-3	TRBJ1-2	CAISDGQSNYGYTF
TRBV19	TRBJ1-4	CASSIDGEAKKLFF
TRBV29-1	TRBJ2-7	CSVVAGTYEQYF
TRBV6-2/TRBV6-3	TRBJ1-5	CASRTRTGIFSNQPQHF
TRBV20-1	TRBJ1-4	CSARDPAPGTPGLNEKLFF
TRBV7-9	TRBJ2-7	CASSRQAEQYF
TRBV19	TRBJ1-5	CASSIVHYSNQPQHF
TRBV24-1	TRBJ2-2	CATSDLRGTGELFF
TRBV20-1	TRBJ2-7	CSAQGQGHEQYF
TRBV20-1	TRBJ1-6	CSAGRWDINSPLHF
TRBV4-2	TRBJ2-1	CASSPRGQPNNEQFF
TRBV5-6	TRBJ2-3	CASSLWVGRADTQYF
TRBV9	TRBJ2-5	CASSGGLPIETQYF
TRBV20-1	TRBJ1-1	CSASHVGAFF
TRBV19	TRBJ2-3	CASSFGTSGGIQDTQYF
TRBV5-1	TRBJ2-1	CASRGLEGRYNEQFF
TRBV10-3	TRBJ1-1	CAISEPGITNTEAFF
TRBV4-2	TRBJ2-7	CASSQAAGSLSYEQYF
TRBV20-1	TRBJ1-5	CSANPGASNQPQHF
TRBV7-2	TRBJ2-1	CASSPRTGGRDEQFF
TRBV20-1	TRBJ2-2	CSALAGVGTGELFF
TRBV2	TRBJ2-5	CASSERQTQETQYF
TRBV7-8	TRBJ1-2	CASSRDRVATYGYTF
TRBV29-1	TRBJ2-7	CSVEVGGPYEQYF
TRBV29-1	TRBJ1-5	CSVEDRGKQSQHF
TRBV12-3/TRBV12-4	TRBJ2-2	CASTPGTVNTGELFF
TRBV19	TRBJ2-3	CASSRLAGDRTDTQYF